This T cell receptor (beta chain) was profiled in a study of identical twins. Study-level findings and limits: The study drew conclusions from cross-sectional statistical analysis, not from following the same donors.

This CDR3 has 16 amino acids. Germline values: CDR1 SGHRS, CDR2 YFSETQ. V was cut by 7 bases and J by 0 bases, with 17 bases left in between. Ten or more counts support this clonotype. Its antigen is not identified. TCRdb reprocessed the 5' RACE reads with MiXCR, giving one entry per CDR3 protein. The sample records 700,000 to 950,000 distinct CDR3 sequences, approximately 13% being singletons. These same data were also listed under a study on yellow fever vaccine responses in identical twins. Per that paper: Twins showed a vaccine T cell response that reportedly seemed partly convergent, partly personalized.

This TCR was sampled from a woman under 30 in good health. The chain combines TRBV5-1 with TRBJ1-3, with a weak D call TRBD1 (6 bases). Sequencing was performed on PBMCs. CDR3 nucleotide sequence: TGCGCCAGCCGGCCCGGACAGCTTGACTCTGGAAACACCATATATTTT. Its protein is CASRPGQLDSGNTIYF. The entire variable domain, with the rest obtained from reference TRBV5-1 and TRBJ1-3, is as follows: KAGVTQTPRYLIKTRGQQVTLSCSPISGHRSVSWYQQTPGQGLQFLFEYFSETQRNKGNFPGRFSGRQFSNSRSEMNVSTLELGDSALYLCASRPGQLDSGNTIYFGEGSWLTVV.